These 16 T cell receptor beta chains were sequenced from one sample in a study of blood T cell repertoires in COVID-19. Data came from immunoSEQ multiplex PCR; TCRdb stores just in-frame clones and leaves some out. In the table there are 150,000 to 200,000 clones, about 80% of which are singletons. Sequenced input: PBMCs or T cells enriched from blood (not recorded which). Receptors originate from a man between 45 and 60 years old who had recovered from COVID-19.

This clone was picked up a small number of times. The J gene is TRBJ1-1, the V gene TRBV19, with 8 nucleotides matching TRBD1. The CDR3 extends over 16 amino acids. V lost 9 bases, J lost 7 bases, and 19 bases stayed unmatched. In germline, CDR1 is LNHDA, CDR2 SQIVND (reference sequence). The CDR3 region is CASLRTGRGNTDEAFF. The CDR3 DNA follows: TGTGCCAGCCTTAGGACAGGGAGGGGGAACACTGATGAAGCTTTCTTT. Combining the CDR3 with reference TRBV19 and TRBJ1-1 gives the whole variable domain DGGITQSPKYLFRKEGQNVTLSCEQNLNHDAMYWYRQDPGQGLRLIYYSQIVNDFQKGDIAEGYSVSREKKESFPLTVTSAQKNPTAFYLCASLRTGRGNTDEAFFGQGTRLTVV.

V usage is TRBV2 and J usage is TRBJ2-5; TRBD2 aligns across 9 bases. Germline-derived CDR1 and CDR2 are SNHLY and FYNNEI. V was pared by 0 bases and J by 2 bases, with 7 bases of the junction left unmatched. The CDR3 contains 17 residues. CDR3 sequence: CASSEARGGGGQETQYF. The DNA of the CDR3 is TGTGCCAGCAGTGAAGCCCGAGGCGGGGGGGGACAAGAGACCCAGTACTTC.

The chain joins TRBV10-3 to TRBJ1-6; 9 bases match TRBD1. Germline lookup yields CDR1 ENHRY and CDR2 SYGVKD. CDR3 length: 16 amino acids. J was trimmed by 7 bases and V by 3 bases; bases with no gene match: 7. Written as DNA, the CDR3 is TGTGCCATCAGTGAAGGACAGGGGAGTGGAAATTCACCCCTCCACTTT. Translating it yields CAISEGQGSGNSPLHF.

The chain has TRBV7-2 and TRBJ2-5, with D possibly being TRBD1 (5 bases). Per the germline V gene, CDR1 is SGHTA and CDR2 is FQGNSA. The CDR3 length is 13 residues. Trimming stripped 2 bases from V and 3 bases from J, with 7 bases between. DNA of the CDR3: TGTGCCAGCAGCTTACAGGGTAAAGAGACCCAGTACTTC. Amino acid sequence: CASSLQGKETQYF.

This clone was seen once. This chain joins TRBV5-1 and TRBJ2-5; a possible D gene is TRBD2 (5 bases). CDR1 SGHRS and CDR2 YFSETQ come from the germline V gene. The CDR3 runs to 13 residues. V was clipped by 0 bases and J by 5 bases, with 8 bases between them. CDR3 sequence (DNA): TGCGCCAGCAGCTTGGGGCTAGCCGAGACCCAGTACTTC. This codes for CASSLGLAETQYF.

The genes are TRBV19 and TRBJ1-1, with 7 positions matching TRBD1. The J segment lost 0 bases and the V segment lost 6 bases, leaving 10 bases of the junction unmatched. There are 16 residues in the CDR3. Germline CDR1 and CDR2: LNHDA and SQIVND (reference sequence). The CDR3 protein is CASRLTGTLMNTEAFF. CDR3 bases: TGTGCCAGTAGATTGACAGGGACTCTAATGAACACTGAAGCTTTCTTT.

The chain carries TRBV6-5 and TRBJ1-6, with D maybe TRBD1 (6 bases). Germline values: CDR1 MNHEY, CDR2 SVGAGI. This CDR3 spans 15 amino acids. Trimming stripped 7 bases from V and 7 bases from J, with 17 bases between. CDR3 bases: TGTGCCAGCAACGAAAACGTACAGGGCAATTCACCCCTCCACTTT. Protein sequence: CASNENVQGNSPLHF.

The chain joins TRBV4-2 to TRBJ2-2, with TRBD2 identical over 9 bases. V dropped 0 bases and J dropped 7; count of bases not matched to a gene: 12. CDR1 and CDR2 from the germline V gene are LGHNA and YNFKEQ. The CDR3 has 18 residues. CDR3 sequence (DNA): TGTGCCAGCAGCCAAGATTCGCAGCGGGGGGAGACGGGCGGGGAGCTGTTTTTT. This codes for CASSQDSQRGETGGELFF.

In this sample, this clone turned up many times. V is TRBV5-1 and J is TRBJ2-3; 7 bases agree with TRBD1. Germline CDR1 is SGHRS and CDR2 is YFSETQ. V lost 0 bases and J lost 5; bases outside the gene matches: 3. The CDR3 length is 14 residues. This CDR3 reads CASSLEGAGDTQYF. The CDR3 DNA is TGCGCCAGCAGCTTGGAGGGGGCGGGAGATACGCAGTATTTT.

The rearrangement links TRBV4-2 to TRBJ1-1, with D unresolved. Germline loops: CDR1 LGHNA, CDR2 YNFKEQ. The germline V and J ends were trimmed by 1 base and 0 bases, with 6 bases remaining between them. The CDR3 has 14 residues. The CDR3 nucleotides read TGTGCCAGCAGCCAAGTCCCCATGAACACTGAAGCTTTCTTT. This encodes CASSQVPMNTEAFF.

As concerns this clone: One junction end disagrees with the germline gene, perhaps due to a read error. The J gene is TRBJ1-4, the V gene TRBV9; D remains ambiguous. This CDR3 comprises 15 residues. From germline, CDR1 is SGDLS and CDR2 YYNGEE. The CDR3 reads CASSETGNQYEKLFF. CDR3 nucleotides: TGTGCCAGCAGTGAAACCGGGAACCAGTATGAAAAGCTGTTTTTT.

The CDR3 nucleotides are TGTGCCTGGGCCACGGGGGAGCGGAACATTCAGTACTTC. Amino acids: CAWATGERNIQYF. The chain couples TRBV30 to TRBJ2-4, with D possibly matching TRBD2 (6 bases). This CDR3 is 13 amino acids long. In germline, CDR1 is GTSNPN, CDR2 SVGIG (reference sequence). Trimming removed 5 bases from V and 7 bases from J, with 15 bases in between.

In regard to this clone: Other DNA variants within this sample encode the same CDR3. The genes are TRBV9 and TRBJ2-3; D may be TRBD1 (5 bases). There are 15 residues in the CDR3. Germline loops: CDR1 SGDLS, CDR2 YYNGEE. With 2 bases removed from V and 4 bases from J, the gap between germline ends came to 14 bases. The CDR3: CASSVLQGAADTQYF. Here the CDR3 DNA reads TGTGCCAGCAGCGTCCTACAAGGGGCGGCAGATACGCAGTATTTT.

The chain employs TRBV12-5 and TRBJ2-2, with D possibly TRBD2 on 5 matching bases. The V gene's germline CDR1 is LGHNT and CDR2 FRNRAP. Trimming cost V 4 bases and J 6 bases, with 6 bases left between them. CDR3 size: 12 residues. The CDR3 protein is CASGSGAGELFF. The CDR3 bases are TGTGCTAGTGGTTCCGGGGCCGGGGAGCTGTTTTTT.

The V call is TRBV5-5, the J call TRBJ1-2, with a weak D call TRBD1 (5 bases). The CDR3 consists of 14 residues. Trimming removed 0 bases at V and 4 bases at J, with 10 bases between. CDR1 SGHKS and CDR2 YYEKEE come from the germline V gene (reference sequence). CDR3: CASSLDFQGYGYTF. CDR3 DNA sequence: TGTGCCAGCAGCTTGGATTTCCAGGGCTATGGCTACACCTTC. The full variable domain, completed using reference TRBV5-5 and TRBJ1-2, is DAGVTQSPTHLIKTRGQQVTLRCSPISGHKSVSWYQQVLGQGPQFIFQYYEKEERGRGNFPDRFSARQFPNYSSELNVNALLLGDSALYLCASSLDFQGYGYTFGSGTRLTVV.

V is TRBV11-2 and J is TRBJ1-4; no firm D call. This CDR3 comprises 13 residues. Between the trimmed V and J ends, which lost 2 bases and 9 bases, there was a span of 10 bases. Germline V CDR1 and CDR2: SGHAT, FQNNGV. The CDR3, as DNA: TGTGCCAGCAGCTTACCCGACGGGAAAAAACTGTTTTTT. Translation: CASSLPDGKKLFF.